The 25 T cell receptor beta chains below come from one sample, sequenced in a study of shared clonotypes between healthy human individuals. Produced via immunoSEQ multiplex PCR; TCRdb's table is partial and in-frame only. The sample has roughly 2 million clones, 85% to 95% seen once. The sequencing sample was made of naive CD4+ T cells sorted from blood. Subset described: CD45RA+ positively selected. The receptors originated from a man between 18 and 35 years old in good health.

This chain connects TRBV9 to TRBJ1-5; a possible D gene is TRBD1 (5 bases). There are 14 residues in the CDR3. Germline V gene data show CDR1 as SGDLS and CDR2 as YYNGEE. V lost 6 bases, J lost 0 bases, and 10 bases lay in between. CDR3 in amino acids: CASNQGISNQPQHF. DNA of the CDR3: TGTGCCAGCAATCAGGGTATTAGCAATCAGCCCCAGCATTTT.

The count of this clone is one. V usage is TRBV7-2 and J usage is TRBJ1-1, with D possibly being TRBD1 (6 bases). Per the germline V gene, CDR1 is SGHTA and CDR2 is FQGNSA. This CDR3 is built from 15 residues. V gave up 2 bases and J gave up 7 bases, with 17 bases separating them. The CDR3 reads CASSLRKGGVGEAFF. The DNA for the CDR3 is TGTGCCAGCAGCTTAAGGAAGGGGGGTGTTGGTGAAGCTTTCTTT.

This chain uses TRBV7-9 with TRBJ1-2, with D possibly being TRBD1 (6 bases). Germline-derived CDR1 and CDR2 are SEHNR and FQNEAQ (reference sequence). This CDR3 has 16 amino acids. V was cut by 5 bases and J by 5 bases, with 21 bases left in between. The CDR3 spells CASSPGGTRKLYGYTF. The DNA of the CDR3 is TGTGCCAGCAGCCCGGGAGGGACAAGGAAACTATATGGCTACACCTTC.

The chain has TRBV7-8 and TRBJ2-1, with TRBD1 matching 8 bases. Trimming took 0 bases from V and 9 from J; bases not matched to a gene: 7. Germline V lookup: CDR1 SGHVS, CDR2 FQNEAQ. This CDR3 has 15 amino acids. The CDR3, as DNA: TGTGCCAGCAGCTTAGCCACGACAGGGGTAAGTGAGCAGTTCTTC. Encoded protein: CASSLATTGVSEQFF.

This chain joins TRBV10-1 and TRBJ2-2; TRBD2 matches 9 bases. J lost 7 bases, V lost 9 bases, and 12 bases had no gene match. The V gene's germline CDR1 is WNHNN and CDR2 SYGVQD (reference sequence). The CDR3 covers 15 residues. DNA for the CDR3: TGCGCCAGTTCTCCGCGGCTAGCGGGAATCGGGGAGCTGTTTTTT. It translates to CASSPRLAGIGELFF.

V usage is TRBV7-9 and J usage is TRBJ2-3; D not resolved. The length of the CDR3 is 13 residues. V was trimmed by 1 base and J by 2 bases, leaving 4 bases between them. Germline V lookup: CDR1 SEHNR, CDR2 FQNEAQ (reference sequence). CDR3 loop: CASSLDLTDTQYF. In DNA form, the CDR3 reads TGTGCCAGCAGCTTAGACCTCACAGATACGCAGTATTTT.

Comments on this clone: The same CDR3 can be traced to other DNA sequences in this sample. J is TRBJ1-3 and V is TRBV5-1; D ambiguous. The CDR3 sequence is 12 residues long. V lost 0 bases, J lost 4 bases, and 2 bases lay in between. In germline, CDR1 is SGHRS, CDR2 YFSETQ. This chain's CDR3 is CASSLDGNTIYF. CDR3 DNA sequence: TGCGCCAGCAGCTTGGACGGAAACACCATATATTTT.

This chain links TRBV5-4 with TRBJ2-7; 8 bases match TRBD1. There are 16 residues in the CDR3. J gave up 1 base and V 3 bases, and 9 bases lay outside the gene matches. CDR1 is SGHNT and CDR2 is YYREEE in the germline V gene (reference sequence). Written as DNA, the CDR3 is TGTGCCAGCAGCTCCCGTCGGACAGGGCGATCCTACGAGCAGTACTTC. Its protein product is CASSSRRTGRSYEQYF.

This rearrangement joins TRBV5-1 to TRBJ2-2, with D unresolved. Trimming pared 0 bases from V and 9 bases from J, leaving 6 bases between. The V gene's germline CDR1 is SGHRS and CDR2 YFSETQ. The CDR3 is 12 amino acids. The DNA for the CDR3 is TGCGCCAGCAGCTTGGAAGGACGGGAGCTGTTTTTT. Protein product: CASSLEGRELFF.

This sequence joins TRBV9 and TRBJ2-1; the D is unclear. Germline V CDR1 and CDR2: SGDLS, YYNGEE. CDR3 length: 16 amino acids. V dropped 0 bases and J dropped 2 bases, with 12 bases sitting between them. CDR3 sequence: CASSVGDSSTYNEQFF. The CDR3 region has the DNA TGTGCCAGCAGCGTAGGTGACTCCTCTACCTACAATGAGCAGTTCTTC.

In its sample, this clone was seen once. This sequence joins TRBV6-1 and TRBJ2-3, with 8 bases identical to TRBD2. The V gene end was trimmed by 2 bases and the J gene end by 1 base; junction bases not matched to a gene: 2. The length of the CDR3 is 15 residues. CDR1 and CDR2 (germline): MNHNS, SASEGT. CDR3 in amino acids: CASSEYGGGTDTQYF. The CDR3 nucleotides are TGTGCCAGCAGTGAATACGGGGGGGGCACAGATACGCAGTATTTT.

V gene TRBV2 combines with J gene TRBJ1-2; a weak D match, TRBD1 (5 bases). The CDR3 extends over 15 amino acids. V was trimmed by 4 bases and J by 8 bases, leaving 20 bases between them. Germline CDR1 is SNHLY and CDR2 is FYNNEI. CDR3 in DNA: TGTGCCAGCAGTGTCGACAGATGGGACTATGGCGGCTACACCTTC. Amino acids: CASSVDRWDYGGYTF. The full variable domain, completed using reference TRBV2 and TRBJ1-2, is EPEVTQTPSHQVTQMGQEVILRCVPISNHLYFYWYRQILGQKVEFLVSFYNNEISEKSEIFDDQFSVERPDGSNFTLKIRSTKLEDSAMYFCASSVDRWDYGGYTFGSGTRLTVV.

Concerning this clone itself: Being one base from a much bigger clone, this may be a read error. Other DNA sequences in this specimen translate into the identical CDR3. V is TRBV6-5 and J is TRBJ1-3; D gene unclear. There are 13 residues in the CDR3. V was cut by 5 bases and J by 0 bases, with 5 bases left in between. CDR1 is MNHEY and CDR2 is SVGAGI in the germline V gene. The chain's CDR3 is CASSRSSGNTIYF. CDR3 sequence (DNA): TGTGCCAGCAGTAGGAGCTCTGGAAACACCATATATTTT.

CDR3 bases: TGTGCCATCAGTGATGTACAGGGGAACACTGAAGCTTTCTTT. Its protein product is CAISDVQGNTEAFF. The chain combines TRBV10-3 with TRBJ1-1; the D gene is possibly TRBD1 (6 bases). Trimming removed 3 bases from V and 1 base from J, with 9 bases in between. The germline V gene encodes CDR1 ENHRY and CDR2 SYGVKD. CDR3 length: 14 amino acids.

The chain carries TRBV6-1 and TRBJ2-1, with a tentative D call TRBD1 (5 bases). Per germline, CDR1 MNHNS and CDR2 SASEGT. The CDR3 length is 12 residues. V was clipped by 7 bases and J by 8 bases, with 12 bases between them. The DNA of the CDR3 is TGTGCCAGCAAGGGGTTCGGCGATGAGCAGTTCTTC. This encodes CASKGFGDEQFF.

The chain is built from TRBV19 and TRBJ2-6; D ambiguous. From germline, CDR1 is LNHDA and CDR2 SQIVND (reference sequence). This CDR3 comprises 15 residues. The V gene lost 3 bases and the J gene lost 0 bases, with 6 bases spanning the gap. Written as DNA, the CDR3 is TGTGCCAGTAGTATTCAGAACTCTGGGGCCAACGTCCTGACTTTC. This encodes CASSIQNSGANVLTF.

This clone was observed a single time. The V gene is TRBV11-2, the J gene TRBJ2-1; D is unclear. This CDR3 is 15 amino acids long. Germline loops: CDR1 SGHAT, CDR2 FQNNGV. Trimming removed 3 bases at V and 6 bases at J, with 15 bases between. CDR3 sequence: CASSLGTVLVNEQFF. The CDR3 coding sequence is TGTGCCAGCAGCTTGGGAACAGTCCTAGTCAATGAGCAGTTCTTC.

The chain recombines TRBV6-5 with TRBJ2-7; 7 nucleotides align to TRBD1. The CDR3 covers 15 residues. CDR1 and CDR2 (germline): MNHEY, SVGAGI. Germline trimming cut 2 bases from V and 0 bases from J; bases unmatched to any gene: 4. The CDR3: CASSYLGTVSYEQYF. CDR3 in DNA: TGTGCCAGCAGTTACCTCGGGACAGTCTCCTACGAGCAGTACTTC.

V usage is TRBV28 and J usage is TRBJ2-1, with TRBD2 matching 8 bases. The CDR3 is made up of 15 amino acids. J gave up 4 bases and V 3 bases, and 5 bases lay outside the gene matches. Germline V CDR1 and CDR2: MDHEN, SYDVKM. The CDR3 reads CASSFGGGRYNEQFF. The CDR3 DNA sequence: TGTGCCAGCAGTTTTGGCGGGGGGAGGTACAATGAGCAGTTCTTC.

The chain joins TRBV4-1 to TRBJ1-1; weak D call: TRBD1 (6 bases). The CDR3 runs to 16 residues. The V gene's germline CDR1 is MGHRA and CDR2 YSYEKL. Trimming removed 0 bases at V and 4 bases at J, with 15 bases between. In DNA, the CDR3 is TGCGCCAGCAGCCAAGATAATGGGGGCTTGGGCACTGAAGCTTTCTTT. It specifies CASSQDNGGLGTEAFF.

CDR3 sequence: CASSIRPGTSKGHYEQYF. The CDR3 DNA reads TGTGCCAGTAGTATCCGCCCCGGGACTTCCAAGGGGCACTACGAGCAGTACTTC. This chain joins TRBV19 and TRBJ2-7, with a weak D call TRBD2 (6 bases). V was shortened by 3 bases and J by 3 bases, with 24 bases between the two germline ends. This CDR3 is 18 amino acids long. Germline V CDR1 and CDR2: LNHDA, SQIVND (reference sequence).

The chain's CDR3 is CASSLEGARDTQYF. The CDR3 bases are TGTGCCAGCAGCTTAGAAGGGGCTAGAGATACGCAGTATTTT. The chain employs TRBV11-3 and TRBJ2-3; tentative D call: TRBD1 (5 bases). V lost 0 bases, J lost 5 bases, and 9 bases lay in between. CDR1 and CDR2 (germline): SGHNT, YENEEA. The CDR3 length is 14 residues.

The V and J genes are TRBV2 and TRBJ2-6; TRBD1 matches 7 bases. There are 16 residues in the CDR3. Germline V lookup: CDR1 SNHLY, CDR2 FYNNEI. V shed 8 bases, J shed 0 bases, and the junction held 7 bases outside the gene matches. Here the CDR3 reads CASSGTEISGANVLTF. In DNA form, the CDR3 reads TGTGCCAGCTCCGGGACAGAAATCTCTGGGGCCAACGTCCTGACTTTC.

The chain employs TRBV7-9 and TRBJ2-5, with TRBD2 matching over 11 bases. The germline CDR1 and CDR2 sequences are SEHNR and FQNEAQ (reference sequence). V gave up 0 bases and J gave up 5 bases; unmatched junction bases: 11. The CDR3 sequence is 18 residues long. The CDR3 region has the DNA TGTGCCAGCAGCTTAGCGGAGGGGTCTAGCGGGAGGAGGGAGACCCAGTACTTC. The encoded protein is CASSLAEGSSGRRETQYF.

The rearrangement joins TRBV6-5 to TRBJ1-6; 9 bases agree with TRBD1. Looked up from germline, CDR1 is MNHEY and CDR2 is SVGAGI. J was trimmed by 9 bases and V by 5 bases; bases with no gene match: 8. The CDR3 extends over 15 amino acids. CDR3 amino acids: CASSTSGQGSSPLHF. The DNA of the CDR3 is TGTGCCAGCAGTACCTCGGGACAGGGAAGTTCACCCCTCCACTTT.